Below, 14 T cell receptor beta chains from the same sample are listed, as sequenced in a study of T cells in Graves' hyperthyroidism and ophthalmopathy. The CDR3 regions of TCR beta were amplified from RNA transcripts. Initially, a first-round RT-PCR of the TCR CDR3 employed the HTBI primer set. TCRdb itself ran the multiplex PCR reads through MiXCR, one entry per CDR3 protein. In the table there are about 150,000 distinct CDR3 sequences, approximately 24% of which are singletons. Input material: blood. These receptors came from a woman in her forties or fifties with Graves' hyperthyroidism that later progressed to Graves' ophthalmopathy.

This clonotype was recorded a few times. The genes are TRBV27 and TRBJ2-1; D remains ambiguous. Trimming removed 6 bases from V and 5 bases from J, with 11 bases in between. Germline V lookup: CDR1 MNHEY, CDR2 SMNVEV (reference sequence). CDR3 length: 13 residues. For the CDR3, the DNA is TGTGCCAGCAGATTGACCTTAAACAATGAGCAGTTCTTC. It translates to CASRLTLNNEQFF.

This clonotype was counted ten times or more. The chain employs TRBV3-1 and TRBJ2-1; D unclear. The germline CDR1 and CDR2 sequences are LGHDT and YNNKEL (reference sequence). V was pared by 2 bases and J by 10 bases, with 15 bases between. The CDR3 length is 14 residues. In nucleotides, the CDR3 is TGTGCCAGCAGCCAATCGGCTCCACCAAGAGAGCAGTTCTTC. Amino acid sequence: CASSQSAPPREQFF.

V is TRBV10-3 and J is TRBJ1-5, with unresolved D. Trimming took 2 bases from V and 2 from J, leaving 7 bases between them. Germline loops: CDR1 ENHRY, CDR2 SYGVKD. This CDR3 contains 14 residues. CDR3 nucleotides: TGTGCCATCAGTGAGACATTAGGCAATCAGCCCCAGCATTTT. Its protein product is CAISETLGNQPQHF.

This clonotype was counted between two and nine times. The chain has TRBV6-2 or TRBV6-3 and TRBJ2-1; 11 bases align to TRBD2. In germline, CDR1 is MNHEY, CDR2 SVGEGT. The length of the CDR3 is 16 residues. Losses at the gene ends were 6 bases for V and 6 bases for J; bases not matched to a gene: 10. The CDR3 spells CASSLIRTSGPNEQFF. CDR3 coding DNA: TGTGCCAGCAGCCTAATCCGGACTAGCGGGCCCAATGAGCAGTTCTTC.

The CDR3 spells CASSLTGMYEQYF. Here the CDR3 DNA reads TGTGCCAGCAGCCTAACAGGGATGTACGAGCAGTACTTC. The chain combines TRBV28 with TRBJ2-7; D possibly corresponds to TRBD1 (6 bases). CDR1 MDHEN and CDR2 SYDVKM come from the germline V gene. This CDR3 spans 13 amino acids. Trimming pared 6 bases from V and 4 bases from J, leaving 13 bases between.

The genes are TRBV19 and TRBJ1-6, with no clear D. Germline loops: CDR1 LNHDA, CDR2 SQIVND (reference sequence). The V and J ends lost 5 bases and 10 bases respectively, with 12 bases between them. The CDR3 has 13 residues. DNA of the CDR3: TGTGCCAGTAGTTTGGCAGGTGGATCACCCCTCCACTTT. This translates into CASSLAGGSPLHF. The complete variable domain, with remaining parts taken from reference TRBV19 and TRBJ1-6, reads DGGITQSPKYLFRKEGQNVTLSCEQNLNHDAMYWYRQDPGQGLRLIYYSQIVNDFQKGDIAEGYSVSREKKESFPLTVTSAQKNPTAFYLCASSLAGGSPLHFGNGTRLTVT.

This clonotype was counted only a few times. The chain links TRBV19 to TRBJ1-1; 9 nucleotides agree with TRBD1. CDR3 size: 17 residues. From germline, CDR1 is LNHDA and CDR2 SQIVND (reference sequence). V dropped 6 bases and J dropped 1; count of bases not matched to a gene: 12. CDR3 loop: CASRKGQGKGRNTEAFF. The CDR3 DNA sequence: TGTGCCAGTAGGAAGGGACAGGGAAAAGGAAGGAACACTGAAGCTTTCTTT.

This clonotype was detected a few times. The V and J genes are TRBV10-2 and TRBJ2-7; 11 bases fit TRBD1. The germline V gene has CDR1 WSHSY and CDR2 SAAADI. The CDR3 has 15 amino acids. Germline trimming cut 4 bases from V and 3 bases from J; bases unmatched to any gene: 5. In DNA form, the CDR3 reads TGCGCCAGCAGTGCACGGACAGGGGGCATCTACGAGCAGTACTTC. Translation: CASSARTGGIYEQYF.

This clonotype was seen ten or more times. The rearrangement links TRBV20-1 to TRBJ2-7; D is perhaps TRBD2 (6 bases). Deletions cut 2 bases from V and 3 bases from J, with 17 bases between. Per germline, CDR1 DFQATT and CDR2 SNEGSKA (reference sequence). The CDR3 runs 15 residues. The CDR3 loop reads CSARSGDFGGYEQYF. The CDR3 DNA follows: TGCAGTGCTAGATCGGGGGACTTCGGGGGCTACGAGCAGTACTTC.

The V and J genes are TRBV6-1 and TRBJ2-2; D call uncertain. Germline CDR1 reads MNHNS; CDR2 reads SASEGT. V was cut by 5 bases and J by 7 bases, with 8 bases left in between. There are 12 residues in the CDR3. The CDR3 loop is CASSRIIGELFF. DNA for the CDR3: TGTGCCAGCAGTCGGATAATCGGGGAGCTGTTTTTT.

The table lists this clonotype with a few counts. CDR3 nucleotide sequence: TGTGCCACCAGCAGAGATAAGGGCTTCGGGGAGACCCAGTACTTC. Translated: CATSRDKGFGETQYF. V and J are TRBV15 and TRBJ2-5, with D uncertain. The CDR3 totals 15 residues. Looked up from germline, CDR1 is LNHNV and CDR2 is YYDKDF (reference sequence). Trimming took 0 bases from V and 5 from J, leaving 13 bases between them.

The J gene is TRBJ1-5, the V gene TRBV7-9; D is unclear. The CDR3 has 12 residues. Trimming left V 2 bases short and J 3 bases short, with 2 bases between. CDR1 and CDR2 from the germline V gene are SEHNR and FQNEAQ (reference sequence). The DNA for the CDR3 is TGTGCCAGCAGCTTAAACAATCAGCCCCAGCATTTT. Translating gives CASSLNNQPQHF.

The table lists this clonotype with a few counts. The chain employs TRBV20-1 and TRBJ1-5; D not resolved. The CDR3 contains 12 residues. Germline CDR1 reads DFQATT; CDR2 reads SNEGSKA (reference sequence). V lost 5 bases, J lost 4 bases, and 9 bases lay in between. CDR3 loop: CSAGQENQPQHF. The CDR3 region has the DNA TGCAGTGCTGGCCAGGAGAATCAGCCCCAGCATTTT.

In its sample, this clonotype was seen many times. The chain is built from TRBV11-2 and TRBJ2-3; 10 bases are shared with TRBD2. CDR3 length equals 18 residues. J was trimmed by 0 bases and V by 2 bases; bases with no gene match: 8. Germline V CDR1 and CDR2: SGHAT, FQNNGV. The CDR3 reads CASSLRLAGAWSTDTQYF. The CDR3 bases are TGTGCCAGCAGCTTACGCCTAGCGGGAGCTTGGAGCACAGATACGCAGTATTTT.